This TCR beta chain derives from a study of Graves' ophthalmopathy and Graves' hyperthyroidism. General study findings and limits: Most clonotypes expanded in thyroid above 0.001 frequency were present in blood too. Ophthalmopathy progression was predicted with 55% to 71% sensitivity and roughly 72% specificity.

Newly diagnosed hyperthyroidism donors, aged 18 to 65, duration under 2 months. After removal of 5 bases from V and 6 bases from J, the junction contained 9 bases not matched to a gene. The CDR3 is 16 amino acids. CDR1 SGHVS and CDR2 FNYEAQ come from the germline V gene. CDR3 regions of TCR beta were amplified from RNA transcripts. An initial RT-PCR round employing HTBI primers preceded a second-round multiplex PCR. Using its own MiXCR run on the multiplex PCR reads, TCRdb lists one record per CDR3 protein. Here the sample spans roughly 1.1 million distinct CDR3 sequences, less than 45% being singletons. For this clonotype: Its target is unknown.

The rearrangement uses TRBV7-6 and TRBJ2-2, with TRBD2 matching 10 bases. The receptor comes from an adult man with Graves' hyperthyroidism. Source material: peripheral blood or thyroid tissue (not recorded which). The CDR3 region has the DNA TGTGCCAGCAGCACCAGAGGGACTAGCGTACCCGGGGAGCTGTTTTTT. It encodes CASSTRGTSVPGELFF.